Following are 26 T cell receptor beta chains from one sample sequenced in a study of graft-versus-host responses after intestinal transplantation. TCRdb's copy holds only in-frame clones and misses some; the assay was immunoSEQ multiplex PCR. The sample includes under 20,000 clones, about 67% of them seen just once. Both intraepithelial and lamina propria lymphocytes were released by processing graft tissue. Sequencing used ileum tissue, obtained 14 days after transplant. The receptors originated from a human patient who received an intestinal transplant, so some T cells may come from the graft donor.

This clone has more than one count but fewer than ten. This sequence joins TRBV27 and TRBJ1-5; D unresolved. V shed 8 bases and J shed 0 bases, with 11 bases lying between them. Germline-derived CDR1 and CDR2 are MNHEY and SMNVEV (reference sequence). There are 14 residues in the CDR3. In DNA, the CDR3 is TGTGCCAGCTCGGAAAGTACTAGCAATCAGCCCCAGCATTTT. Protein sequence: CASSESTSNQPQHF.

V and J are TRBV7-9 and TRBJ2-7, with TRBD2 matching 10 bases. The CDR3 consists of 16 residues. CDR1 is SEHNR, CDR2 FQNEAQ, per germline (reference sequence). V dropped 4 bases and J dropped 7; count of bases not matched to a gene: 13. The CDR3 bases are TGTGCCAGCAGCTCGAGGACTAGCGGCCAGCACGGGGAGCAGTACTTC. This translates into CASSSRTSGQHGEQYF.

The chain joins TRBV15 to TRBJ1-1; 7 bases are a match to TRBD1. Germline V gene sequence: CDR1 LNHNV, CDR2 YYDKDF (reference sequence). The CDR3 is made up of 13 amino acids. V shed 2 bases, J shed 7 bases, and the junction held 4 bases outside the gene matches. The chain's CDR3 is CATSRITGVEAFF. The CDR3 DNA reads as TGTGCCACCAGCAGAATTACAGGGGTTGAAGCTTTCTTT.

The chain has TRBV7-3 and TRBJ1-1; tentative D call: TRBD1 (5 bases). Germline CDR1 SGHTA, CDR2 FQGTGA. CDR3 size: 13 residues. V lost 5 bases to trimming and J lost 1 base, with 8 bases between them. CDR3 region: CASSRQRNTEAFF. The CDR3 coding sequence is TGTGCCAGCAGCCGACAGAGGAACACTGAAGCTTTCTTT. The entire variable domain, with the rest obtained from reference TRBV7-3 and TRBJ1-1, is as follows: GAGVSQTPSNKVTEKGKYVELRCDPISGHTALYWYRQSLGQGPEFLIYFQGTGAADDSGLPNDRFFAVRPEGSVSTLKIQRTERGDSAVYLCASSRQRNTEAFFGQGTRLTVV.

In its sample, this clone was seen once. The genes are TRBV10-3 and TRBJ1-1, with 7 bases aligning to TRBD1. Germline V gene lookup returns CDR1 ENHRY and CDR2 SYGVKD. The length of the CDR3 is 13 residues. The V and J ends lost 10 bases and 0 bases, in that order; junction bases with no gene match: 5. In DNA form, the CDR3 reads TGTGCCACAGGGACAGCTATGAACACTGAAGCTTTCTTT. It yields the protein CATGTAMNTEAFF.

The chain employs TRBV6-1 and TRBJ2-4, with 9 bases aligning to TRBD1. V was clipped by 8 bases and J by 15 bases; unmatched bases: 5. This CDR3 comprises 10 residues. Germline loops: CDR1 MNHNS, CDR2 SASEGT. The CDR3 DNA reads as TGTGCCAGCTCCCGGGACAGGGTGTACTTC. Translation gives CASSRDRVYF.

The genes are TRBV1 and TRBJ1-3; whether TRBD1, the table's D call, matches the DNA was not checked. TRBV1 is a pseudogene segment. The length of the CDR3 is 18 residues. CDR3 loop: CTSFRGQIPLRSGNTIYF. CDR3 nucleotides: TGCACCAGCTTCCGTGGTCAGATACCCCTCCGCTCTGGAAACACCATATATTTT.

This clone was seen only a few times. V and J are TRBV29-1 and TRBJ1-2; D is perhaps TRBD1 (6 bases). Germline V gene lookup returns CDR1 SQVTM and CDR2 ANQGSEA. The CDR3 totals 13 residues. The V end lost 4 bases, the J end lost 6 bases, and 15 bases lay between the germline ends. This chain's CDR3 is CSVGIDRRDGYTF. The CDR3 nucleotides read TGCAGCGTTGGCATTGACAGGCGCGATGGCTACACCTTC.

This clone has a handful of counts. The chain employs TRBV5-1 and TRBJ1-1; the match to TRBD1 covers 7 bases. The CDR3 consists of 15 residues. After removal of 4 bases from V and 0 bases from J, the junction contained 6 bases not matched to a gene. The germline CDR1 and CDR2 sequences are SGHRS and YFSETQ. In nucleotides, the CDR3 is TGCGCCAGCAGCCGAACGACAGGGTTGAACACTGAAGCTTTCTTT. Amino acid sequence: CASSRTTGLNTEAFF.

V usage is TRBV19 and J usage is TRBJ1-6; D unresolved. CDR3 length equals 14 residues. Germline V CDR1 and CDR2: LNHDA, SQIVND (reference sequence). The germline V and J ends were trimmed by 1 base and 8 bases, with 9 bases remaining between them. The CDR3 is CASSIVGYDSPLHF. The CDR3 bases are TGTGCCAGTAGTATAGTGGGGTATGATTCACCCCTCCACTTT.

The rearrangement joins TRBV30 to TRBJ2-5; 9 nucleotides match TRBD2. The CDR3 has 15 residues. CDR1 GTSNPN and CDR2 SVGIG come from the germline V gene (reference sequence). The V segment lost 0 bases and the J segment 5 bases; nucleotides outside the gene matches: 7. CDR3 loop: CAWSVGSGRFETQYF. CDR3 DNA sequence: TGTGCCTGGAGTGTCGGGAGCGGGAGGTTCGAGACCCAGTACTTC.

This clone was seen more than once but under ten times. The chain uses TRBV6-5 and TRBJ1-2, with 10 nucleotides matching TRBD1. Trimming removed 4 bases from V and 6 bases from J; junction bases left unmatched: 11. Germline V gene data show CDR1 as MNHEY and CDR2 as SVGAGI. The length of the CDR3 is 16 residues. The CDR3, as DNA: TGTGCCAGCAGTTGGGACAGGGGATTCTATGTCGATGGCTACACCTTC. Translating it yields CASSWDRGFYVDGYTF.

V and J are TRBV6-5 and TRBJ2-1, with 7 nucleotides matching TRBD2. The CDR3 contains 14 residues. J gave up 6 bases and V 5 bases, and 7 bases lay outside the gene matches. The germline V gene has CDR1 MNHEY and CDR2 SVGAGI. Here the CDR3 DNA reads TGTGCCAGCAGTCCCCGGCTAGCGGCCAATGAGCAGTTCTTC. As protein: CASSPRLAANEQFF.

J is TRBJ1-5 and V is TRBV6-6, with D unresolved. The CDR3 contains 13 residues. Germline V gene sequence: CDR1 MNHNY, CDR2 SVGAGI (reference sequence). Trimming removed 2 bases at V and 2 bases at J, with 4 bases between. The CDR3 bases are TGTGCCAGCAGTTACAGGGGCAATCAGCCCCAGCATTTT. Protein product: CASSYRGNQPQHF.

The chain employs TRBV7-2 and TRBJ1-2; the match to TRBD1 covers 7 bases. CDR1 is SGHTA, CDR2 FQGNSA, per germline. The CDR3 totals 17 residues. V was pared by 0 bases and J by 4 bases, with 11 bases of the junction left unmatched. The CDR3 loop is CASSLAKRQGNFYGYTF. Written as DNA, the CDR3 is TGTGCCAGCAGCTTAGCTAAAAGACAGGGAAACTTCTATGGCTACACCTTC.

The gene calls are TRBV7-3 and TRBJ2-1; D is possibly TRBD1 (6 bases). CDR1 is SGHTA and CDR2 is FQGTGA in the germline V gene. V shed 2 bases and J shed 9 bases, with 17 bases lying between them. The CDR3 length is 15 residues. CDR3: CASSLGQPIGSEQFF. In DNA, the CDR3 is TGTGCCAGCAGCTTAGGACAGCCGATTGGCAGTGAGCAGTTCTTC.

The chain uses TRBV5-3 and TRBJ1-5; the D is unclear. TRBV5-3 is flagged as an ORF with uncertain function. The CDR3 is made up of 14 amino acids. Deletions cut 0 bases from V and 4 bases from J, with 8 bases between. The CDR3 loop reads CARSLVGQNQPQHF. In DNA form, the CDR3 reads TGTGCCAGAAGCTTGGTTGGGCAGAATCAGCCCCAGCATTTT.

This rearrangement joins TRBV7-6 to TRBJ2-3, with D maybe TRBD2 (6 bases). Trimming removed 3 bases from V and 4 bases from J, with 14 bases in between. Germline V gene lookup returns CDR1 SGHVS and CDR2 FNYEAQ. CDR3 size: 15 residues. CDR3 nucleotide sequence: TGTGCCAGCAGCTTTCTGGCGGGAACGGCAGATACGCAGTATTTT. It codes for CASSFLAGTADTQYF.

With respect to this clone: Other nucleotide sequences from this sample produce the same CDR3. V usage is TRBV18 and J usage is TRBJ2-7; 10 bases are shared with TRBD1. The V segment lost 6 bases and the J segment 2 bases; nucleotides outside the gene matches: 7. CDR3 length: 15 residues. Germline loops: CDR1 KGHSH, CDR2 LQKENI. In nucleotides, the CDR3 is TGTGCCAGCTCCCCCGGGACAGGGGCTACCTACGAGCAGTACTTC. Translating it yields CASSPGTGATYEQYF.

There are a few counts of this clone. The gene calls are TRBV6-6 and TRBJ2-7, with D hard to call. Trimming pared 2 bases from V and 3 bases from J, leaving 2 bases between. Germline assignment: CDR1 MNHNY and CDR2 SVGAGI (reference sequence). This CDR3 is built from 11 residues. CDR3 amino acids: CASSYHYEQYF. Written as DNA, the CDR3 is TGTGCCAGCAGTTACCACTACGAGCAGTACTTC.

The chain uses TRBV7-3 and TRBJ2-1, with 7 nucleotides matching TRBD2. Trimming cost V 5 bases and J 7 bases; bases outside gene matches: 8. The germline CDR1 and CDR2 sequences are SGHTA and FQGTGA. The CDR3 covers 14 residues. For the CDR3, the DNA is TGTGCCAGCAGCACGGTTGAGCGGGGTAATGAGCAGTTCTTC. This encodes CASSTVERGNEQFF.

This clone was picked up a small number of times. V and J are TRBV16 and TRBJ1-6, with D hard to call. The CDR3 is 14 residues long. The V gene's germline CDR1 is KGHSY and CDR2 FQNENV. With 5 bases removed from V and 5 bases from J, the gap between germline ends came to 10 bases. The CDR3 sequence is CASSSGNNNSPLHF. CDR3 sequence (DNA): TGTGCCAGCAGCTCCGGGAACAATAATTCACCCCTCCACTTT.

The rearrangement joins TRBV5-1 to TRBJ1-6; 7 nucleotides match TRBD1. The CDR3 is made up of 15 amino acids. The V segment lost 0 bases and the J segment 8 bases; nucleotides outside the gene matches: 5. Per germline, CDR1 SGHRS and CDR2 YFSETQ. The CDR3 DNA reads as TGCGCCAGCAGCTTGGTCCCAGGGACAGATTCACCCCTCCACTTT. This encodes CASSLVPGTDSPLHF.

The chain uses TRBV5-4 and TRBJ1-2; tentatively, D is TRBD1 (5 bases). V was trimmed by 0 bases and J by 0 bases, leaving 6 bases between them. This CDR3 comprises 14 residues. Germline CDR1 is SGHNT and CDR2 is YYREEE (reference sequence). The CDR3 reads CASSLGGANYGYTF. Here the CDR3 DNA reads TGTGCCAGCAGCTTGGGGGGCGCTAACTATGGCTACACCTTC.

The chain couples TRBV27 to TRBJ2-7; D perhaps matches TRBD1 (7 bases). Deletions cut 8 bases from V and 5 bases from J, with 13 bases between. Germline assignment: CDR1 MNHEY and CDR2 SMNVEV (reference sequence). The CDR3 totals 12 residues. As DNA, the CDR3 is TGTGCCAGCTCCGACAGGGAGGACGAGCAGTACTTC. It yields the protein CASSDREDEQYF.

The rearrangement links TRBV7-9 to TRBJ1-2; the match to TRBD1 covers 7 bases. This CDR3 spans 16 amino acids. The germline gives CDR1 SEHNR, CDR2 FQNEAQ (reference sequence). J lost 0 bases, V lost 5 bases, and 9 bases had no gene match. In DNA form, the CDR3 reads TGTGCCAGCAGCGCTACTAGACAGGGCGCTAACTATGGCTACACCTTC. This encodes CASSATRQGANYGYTF.